Listed here is a single TCR beta chain. Its matching antigen is unknown. This specimen comes from a study of OX40 agonist ivuxolimab in advanced cancers. The study's findings and limits: The mean number of expanded clones was higher in CD8+ T cells than in CD4+.

CDR1 SGHDT and CDR2 YYEEEE come from the germline V gene. The V and J ends lost 6 bases and 3 bases respectively, with 22 bases between them. The CDR3 contains 16 residues. The method was immunoSEQ multiplex PCR; TCRdb's version includes in-frame clones alone and lacks a portion of them. The data hold 60,000 to 75,000 clones, with approximately 94% observed a single time. The sequence was collected from an adult with an advanced solid tumor such as melanoma, head and neck, liver or kidney cancer. The chain links TRBV5-6 to TRBJ2-7; tentatively, D is TRBD2 (5 bases). Sequenced here: CD4+ or CD8+ T cells sorted from blood, sampled in a trial of the OX40 agonist ivuxolimab. Here the CDR3 DNA reads TGTGCCAGCAATGCTGGGTTAGGGAGTTTTATCTACGAGCAGTACTTC. Its protein product is CASNAGLGSFIYEQYF. The full variable domain, completed using reference TRBV5-6 and TRBJ2-7, is DAGVTQSPTHLIKTRGQQVTLRCSPKSGHDTVSWYQQALGQGPQFIFQYYEEEERQRGNFPDRFSGHQFPNYSSELNVNALLLGDSALYLCASNAGLGSFIYEQYFGPGTRLTVT.